A selection of T cell receptor beta chains follows, all from one sample in a study of radiotherapy plus CTLA-4 blockade in lung cancer. Sequencing used immunoSEQ multiplex PCR; TCRdb keeps in-frame clones, though not all of them. The sample yields about 97,000 clones, about 70% seen once. This sample comprised peripheral blood, obtained from a patient treated with radiotherapy plus ipilimumab. The receptor set was obtained from a human donor with non-small cell lung cancer who had a partial response to radiotherapy plus ipilimumab. Some clones in this sample may be carry-over from other donors' samples. CDR3s include the opening cysteine and the closing phenylalanine or tryptophan. Each record gives: clone size, J gene, D gene, V gene, CDR3 protein, CDR3 DNA. D genes are given only for firm matches. Size is omitted from some rows. Given values are once, few, many or a class for expanded clones.

clone size: -; J gene: TRBJ2-5; D gene: -; V gene: TRBV9; CDR3 protein: CASSAHKNIRERGQETQYF; CDR3 DNA: TGTGCCAGCAGCGCCCATAAGAATATTAGGGAACGGGGCCAAGAGACCCAGTACTTC
clone size: -; J gene: TRBJ2-7; D gene: TRBD2; V gene: TRBV4-2; CDR3 protein: CASSQGTSGRYEQYF; CDR3 DNA: TGTGCCAGCAGCCAAGGGACTAGCGGGAGGTACGAGCAGTACTTC
clone size: -; J gene: TRBJ2-5; D gene: -; V gene: TRBV5-6; CDR3 protein: CARQIQILEYF; CDR3 DNA: TGTGCCAGACAAATACAGATCTTGGAGTACTTC
clone size: -; J gene: TRBJ2-5; D gene: TRBD2; V gene: TRBV6-5; CDR3 protein: CASSPWTSPARSQYF; CDR3 DNA: TGTGCCAGCAGTCCCTGGACTAGCCCGGCGAGGTCCCAGTACTTC
clone size: -; J gene: TRBJ2-5; D gene: TRBD1; V gene: TRBV7-2; CDR3 protein: CASSLAWTGPQATQYF; CDR3 DNA: TGTGCCAGCAGCTTAGCCTGGACAGGGCCGCAAGCGACCCAGTACTTC
clone size: -; J gene: TRBJ2-2; D gene: -; V gene: TRBV4-2; CDR3 protein: CASSQDPVREVATGELFF; CDR3 DNA: TGTGCCAGCAGCCAAGATCCCGTCAGGGAGGTCGCCACCGGGGAGCTGTTTTTT
clone size: -; J gene: TRBJ2-1; D gene: -; V gene: TRBV7-9; CDR3 protein: CASSLEVARSLAFF; CDR3 DNA: TGTGCCAGCAGCTTGGAGGTAGCGAGATCTTTGGCGTTCTTC
clone size: -; J gene: TRBJ1-1; D gene: -; V gene: TRBV7-9; CDR3 protein: CASSPSPVTEAFF; CDR3 DNA: TGTGCCAGCAGCCCGAGTCCGGTAACTGAAGCTTTCTTT
clone size: -; J gene: TRBJ2-7; D gene: -; V gene: TRBV28; CDR3 protein: CASSLSGHLYGQYF; CDR3 DNA: TGTGCCAGCAGTTTATCGGGACACCTCTACGGGCAGTACTTC
clone size: -; J gene: TRBJ2-5; D gene: -; V gene: TRBV7-9; CDR3 protein: CASSFFSETQYF; CDR3 DNA: TGTGCCAGCAGCTTTTTTAGCGAGACCCAGTACTTC
clone size: few; J gene: TRBJ2-7; D gene: -; V gene: TRBV19; CDR3 protein: CASSGGRRIEQYF; CDR3 DNA: TGTGCCAGTAGTGGCGGGCGAAGGATCGAGCAGTACTTC
clone size: -; J gene: TRBJ2-3; D gene: -; V gene: TRBV6-5; CDR3 protein: CASSRVSSTDTQYF; CDR3 DNA: TGTGCCAGCTCGCGGGTCTCTAGCACAGATACGCAGTATTTT
clone size: -; J gene: TRBJ2-2; D gene: TRBD1; V gene: TRBV7-6; CDR3 protein: CASRAAGGSGTGELFF; CDR3 DNA: TGTGCCAGCAGAGCGGCAGGGGGATCGGGCACCGGGGAGCTGTTTTTT
clone size: -; J gene: TRBJ2-1; D gene: -; V gene: TRBV12-1; CDR3 protein: CASSDTSGPTSYNEQFF; CDR3 DNA: TGTGCCAGCAGCGATACTAGCGGCCCCACCTCCTACAATGAGCAGTTCTTC
clone size: -; J gene: TRBJ1-1; D gene: -; V gene: TRBV5-1; CDR3 protein: CASRESLGPNTEAFF; CDR3 DNA: TGCGCCAGCAGGGAGAGTCTGGGGCCGAACACTGAAGCTTTCTTT
clone size: -; J gene: TRBJ2-1; D gene: -; V gene: TRBV9; CDR3 protein: CASSAQVGGSYNEQFF; CDR3 DNA: TGTGCCAGCAGCGCACAGGTAGGGGGTTCCTACAATGAGCAGTTCTTC
clone size: -; J gene: TRBJ1-2; D gene: -; V gene: TRBV5-6; CDR3 protein: CASSPTGRGYTF; CDR3 DNA: TGTGCCAGCAGCCCGACAGGACGTGGCTACACCTTC
clone size: -; J gene: TRBJ2-5; D gene: -; V gene: TRBV5-1; CDR3 protein: CASRSFGETQYF; CDR3 DNA: TGCGCCAGCAGATCCTTCGGAGAGACCCAGTACTTC
clone size: -; J gene: TRBJ2-7; D gene: TRBD2; V gene: TRBV27; CDR3 protein: CASRLAGGDFYEQYF; CDR3 DNA: TGTGCCAGCAGACTAGCGGGAGGGGACTTCTACGAGCAGTACTTC
clone size: -; J gene: TRBJ1-2; D gene: -; V gene: TRBV2; CDR3 protein: CASSERWTGGYTF; CDR3 DNA: TGTGCCAGCAGTGAAAGGTGGACGGGAGGCTACACCTTC
clone size: -; J gene: TRBJ1-3; D gene: -; V gene: TRBV29-1; CDR3 protein: CSVDPWQSGNTIYF; CDR3 DNA: TGCAGCGTTGATCCCTGGCAGTCTGGAAACACCATATATTTT
clone size: -; J gene: TRBJ1-5; D gene: -; V gene: TRBV18; CDR3 protein: CASSPGGSNQPQHF; CDR3 DNA: TGTGCCAGCTCACCAGGGGGGAGCAATCAGCCCCAGCATTTT
clone size: many; J gene: TRBJ1-1; D gene: -; V gene: TRBV13; CDR3 protein: CASRVRGGMNTEAFF; CDR3 DNA: TGTGCCAGCAGAGTGAGGGGGGGCATGAACACTGAAGCTTTCTTT
clone size: once; J gene: TRBJ1-1; D gene: -; V gene: TRBV7-9; CDR3 protein: CASVGQENTEAFF; CDR3 DNA: TGTGCCAGCGTGGGTCAGGAGAACACTGAAGCTTTCTTT
clone size: -; J gene: TRBJ2-5; D gene: TRBD1; V gene: TRBV6-5; CDR3 protein: CASRTGGYQETQYF; CDR3 DNA: TGTGCCAGCCGGACAGGGGGGTACCAAGAGACCCAGTACTTC
clone size: -; J gene: TRBJ1-2; D gene: -; V gene: TRBV6-5; CDR3 protein: CASSYGAYRGYTF; CDR3 DNA: TGTGCCAGCAGTTACGGGGCCTACCGTGGCTACACCTTC
clone size: -; J gene: TRBJ1-5; D gene: -; V gene: TRBV28; CDR3 protein: CASTITIGGGRDQPQHF; CDR3 DNA: TGTGCCAGCACCATAACCATCGGGGGAGGGAGGGATCAGCCCCAGCATTTT
clone size: -; J gene: TRBJ2-1; D gene: -; V gene: TRBV5-4; CDR3 protein: CASSLVGALLNEQFF; CDR3 DNA: TGTGCCAGCAGCTTGGTGGGGGCGCTTCTCAATGAGCAGTTCTTC
clone size: -; J gene: TRBJ1-5; D gene: TRBD1; V gene: TRBV6-1; CDR3 protein: CASRRTGRDQPQHF; CDR3 DNA: TGTGCCAGCAGACGGACAGGCCGGGATCAGCCCCAGCATTTT